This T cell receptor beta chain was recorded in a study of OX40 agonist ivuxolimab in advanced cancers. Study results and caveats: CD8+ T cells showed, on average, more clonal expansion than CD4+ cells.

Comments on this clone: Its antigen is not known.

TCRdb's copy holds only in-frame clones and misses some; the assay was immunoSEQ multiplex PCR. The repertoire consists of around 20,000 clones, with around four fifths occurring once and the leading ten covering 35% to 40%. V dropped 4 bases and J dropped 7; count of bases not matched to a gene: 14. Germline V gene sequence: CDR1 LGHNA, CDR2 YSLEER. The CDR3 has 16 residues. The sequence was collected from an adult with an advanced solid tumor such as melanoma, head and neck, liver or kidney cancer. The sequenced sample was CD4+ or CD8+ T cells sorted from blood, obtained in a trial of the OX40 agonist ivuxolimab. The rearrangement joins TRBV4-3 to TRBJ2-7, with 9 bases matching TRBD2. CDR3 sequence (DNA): TGCGCCAGCAGCCGAGAGGGAGCGGGAGGACCCAGTGAGCAGTACTTC. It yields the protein CASSREGAGGPSEQYF.